The sequence of this T cell receptor (beta chain) was determined in a study of T cell changes during pregnancy in multiple sclerosis. Germline V gene sequence: CDR1 GTSNPN, CDR2 SVGIG (reference sequence). The ends were cut back, 1 base at V and 3 bases at J, with 21 bases in the middle. CDR3 size: 17 residues. The method was immunoSEQ multiplex PCR; TCRdb's version includes in-frame clones alone and lacks a portion of them. The sample includes 60,000 or so clones, roughly 91% of them seen just once. The material sequenced was peripheral blood, taken in the second trimester of pregnancy. J is TRBJ2-5 and V is TRBV30; D perhaps matches TRBD2 (6 bases). The receptor was isolated from a female donor in good health, enrolled as a control in a pregnancy study. CDR3 sequence: CAWSGGRIGGSKETQYF. The CDR3 region has the DNA TGTGCCTGGAGTGGAGGGAGGATCGGGGGTTCTAAAGAGACCCAGTACTTC.